These T cell receptor beta chains were read from a single sample in a study of cytomegalovirus exposure and HLA in healthy donors. Sequencing was performed with immunoSEQ multiplex PCR; in TCRdb, only in-frame clones are kept and a portion is missing. The table has under 250,000 clones, about 80% seen once. The material sequenced was PBMCs. These receptors were obtained from a male donor in good health and CMV-seronegative. The CDR3 runs from the conserved cysteine through the conserved F or W. A D gene is named only where the DNA matches it firmly. Clone size is shown for a subset of rows, as once, few, many or a class of expanded clone.

d_call cdr3_length clone_size j_call v_call cdr3_nt cdr3_aa
NA 18 NA TRBJ1-6 TRBV25-1 TGTGCCAGCAGTGAAGGGGAGACAGGCAGCTCCTATAATTCACCCCTCCACTTT CASSEGETGSSYNSPLHF
TRBD2 17 NA TRBJ2-2 TRBV28 TGTGCCAGCAGTTTCCTACGACTAGCGGGAGTCACCGGGGAGCTGTTTTTT CASSFLRLAGVTGELFF
TRBD2 15 NA TRBJ2-5 TRBV6-1 TGTGCCAGCAGCCCGACTAGCGGGATAGGGGAGACCCAGTACTTC CASSPTSGIGETQYF
TRBD1 17 NA TRBJ1-5 TRBV10-1 TGCGCCACCTCTCGTCCCATACGGGACAGGGGCCGTCAGCCCCAGCATTTT CATSRPIRDRGRQPQHF
NA 15 NA TRBJ2-5 TRBV9 TGTGCCAGCAGCACGTCGCGTCTGGAGCGAGAGACCCAGTACTTC CASSTSRLERETQYF
TRBD1 15 NA TRBJ1-6 TRBV7-2 TGTGCCAGCAGCTCCGGACAGGGGGGCAATTCACCCCTCCACTTT CASSSGQGGNSPLHF
TRBD1 14 NA TRBJ2-7 TRBV6-1 TGTGCCAGCAAAGGACAGGGGCACTCCTACGAGCAGTACTTC CASKGQGHSYEQYF
NA 14 NA TRBJ2-7 TRBV18 TGTGCCAGCTCACCCAAGTCTCGGGACTACGAGCAGTACTTC CASSPKSRDYEQYF
TRBD1 15 NA TRBJ2-7 TRBV27 TGTGCCAGCAGTTTGCGACAGGGGATAGCCTACGAGCAGTACTTC CASSLRQGIAYEQYF
TRBD2 19 NA TRBJ2-1 TRBV7-9 TGTGCCAGCAATAAAGGGGGACTAGCGGGAGGGCGTCCCTACAATGAGCAGTTCTTC CASNKGGLAGGRPYNEQFF
NA 14 NA TRBJ2-7 TRBV15 TGTGCCACCAGCAGAGAGCACATAATCTACGAGCAGTACTTC CATSREHIIYEQYF
TRBD1 14 NA TRBJ2-5 TRBV30 TGTGCCTGGAGCCAAGCAGGGGGCTGGGAGACCCAGTACTTC CAWSQAGGWETQYF
TRBD2 17 few TRBJ2-2 TRBV19 TGTGCCACCCGGGGGTGGGCGGGAGGTCAATACACCGGGGAGCTGTTTTTT CATRGWAGGQYTGELFF
NA 11 NA TRBJ2-7 TRBV28 TGTGCCACCCGGCGGGGCTACGAGCAGTACTTC CATRRGYEQYF
NA 14 once TRBJ2-1 TRBV29-1 TGCAGCGCCGCAGGGGATTTCGTAGACAATGAGCAGTTCTTC CSAAGDFVDNEQFF
TRBD1 15 NA TRBJ1-2 TRBV27 TGTGCCAGCAGTCCCCCGGGACAGGGTATCTATGGCTACACCTTC CASSPPGQGIYGYTF
NA 15 once TRBJ2-2 TRBV19 TGTGCCAGTAGTATAGAGGGGGCGCGCACCGGGGAGCTGTTTTTT CASSIEGARTGELFF
NA 14 NA TRBJ1-2 TRBV28 TGTGCCAGCAGTTCGGCACTAGCTAACTATGGCTACACCTTC CASSSALANYGYTF
TRBD2 20 NA TRBJ2-1 TRBV27 TGTGCCAGCAGTCCCGACAGGAACGAACTAGCGGGAGTGAGGTACAATGAGCAGTTCTTC CASSPDRNELAGVRYNEQFF
NA 15 once TRBJ1-1 TRBV9 TGTGCCAGCAGCGTAGGAGGGGGGGGGAACACTGAAGCTTTCTTT CASSVGGGGNTEAFF
NA 13 NA TRBJ1-2 TRBV7-8 TGTGCCAGCAGCAGAGCAGCGGGACTAGGCTACACCTTC CASSRAAGLGYTF
TRBD1 16 NA TRBJ2-6 TRBV6-6 TGTGCCAGCATTTGGGGACAGATCTCTGGGGCCAACGTCCTGACTTTC CASIWGQISGANVLTF
TRBD1 13 NA TRBJ2-5 TRBV5-6 TGTGCCAGCAGCGCGACAGGGGGCGAGACCCAGTACTTC CASSATGGETQYF
NA 14 NA TRBJ2-7 TRBV21-1 TGTGCCAGCAGCAGAGGGACAGGGGACTACGAGCAGTACTTC CASSRGTGDYEQYF
TRBD1 18 NA TRBJ1-1 TRBV9 TGTGCCAGCAGCGTAGATAAGGGGGCGGAATTAGAGGGCACTGAAGCTTTCTTT CASSVDKGAELEGTEAFF
NA 15 NA TRBJ1-4 TRBV21-1 TGTGCCAGCAGCAAACGGGGGACAGGGAAGGAAAAACTGTTTTTT CASSKRGTGKEKLFF
TRBD1 15 NA TRBJ1-1 TRBV28 TGTGCCAGCACCCCTCTGGGACAGGGTGGCACTGAAGCTTTCTTT CASTPLGQGGTEAFF
NA 14 NA TRBJ2-3 TRBV4-1 TGCGCCAGCAGCCAAGCCGGGGGAACAGATACGCAGTATTTT CASSQAGGTDTQYF
NA 19 NA TRBJ1-6 TRBV18 TGTGCCAGCTCACCCCTCCGTCAGGGGCCGAGCTCCTATAATTCACCCCTCCACTTT CASSPLRQGPSSYNSPLHF
TRBD1 15 NA TRBJ1-5 TRBV28 TGTGCCAGCAGAAAGGGACAGATTAGCAATCAGCCCCAGCATTTT CASRKGQISNQPQHF
NA 14 NA TRBJ1-5 TRBV19 TGTGCCAGTTGGGGCGGTAATAGCAATCAGCCCCAGCATTTT CASWGGNSNQPQHF
NA 12 once TRBJ1-2 TRBV5-6 TGTGCCAGCAGTTCAGGGGACTATGGCTACACCTTC CASSSGDYGYTF
NA 14 NA TRBJ2-7 TRBV5-4 TGTGCCAGCAGCTTGGCAGGGTACTCCTACGAGCAGTACTTC CASSLAGYSYEQYF
TRBD2 16 NA TRBJ2-7 TRBV5-4 TGTGCCAGCAGCTTGGCTGGCGGGGGGCCTTCCTACGAGCAGTACTTC CASSLAGGGPSYEQYF
NA 17 NA TRBJ2-7 TRBV6-1 TGTGCCAGCAGTGAAAGCGGGCCGACAGGGCGGTTACGCGAGCAGTACTTC CASSESGPTGRLREQYF
NA 14 NA TRBJ2-1 TRBV4-3 TGCGCCAGCAGCCGTAGGACAGACTTAAATGAGCAGTTCTTC CASSRRTDLNEQFF
TRBD1 15 NA TRBJ2-7 TRBV5-1 TGCGCCAGCAGCTTTAGGGACAGAGATACCTACGAGCAGTACTTC CASSFRDRDTYEQYF
TRBD1 18 NA TRBJ1-4 TRBV27 TGTGCCAGCAGTCAGGCGAACAGGGGAAGGGGTGCTAATGAAAAACTGTTTTTT CASSQANRGRGANEKLFF
TRBD1 15 NA TRBJ1-1 TRBV9 TGTGCCAGCAGCGTATGGACAGGGGGGGCAACTGAAGCTTTCTTT CASSVWTGGATEAFF
NA 15 NA TRBJ1-1 TRBV15 TGTGCCACCAGCAGAGGAGGTAGGATTCAAACTGAAGCTTTCTTT CATSRGGRIQTEAFF
TRBD2 17 NA TRBJ2-3 TRBV7-2 TGTGCCAGCAGCTTAGCCCGGACTAGCGGGACCACAGATACGCAGTATTTT CASSLARTSGTTDTQYF
TRBD2 15 NA TRBJ2-1 TRBV5-5 TGTGCCAGCAGCGGGACTAGCGGGTGGGTCAATGAGCAGTTCTTC CASSGTSGWVNEQFF
NA 16 once TRBJ1-4 TRBV19 TGTGCCAGTAGTTCTCCCTACAGGGAAGACAATGAAAAACTGTTTTTT CASSSPYREDNEKLFF
NA 16 NA TRBJ1-5 TRBV2 TGTGCCAGCAGTTTTGGTCTACCTTCGAGCAATCAGCCCCAGCATTTT CASSFGLPSSNQPQHF
NA 11 once TRBJ2-7 TRBV28 TGTGCCAGCAGTTTCTACTACGAGCAGTACTTC CASSFYYEQYF
NA 13 NA TRBJ2-7 TRBV5-1 TGCGCCAGCAGCTCCCCAGACATCTACGAGCAGTACTTC CASSSPDIYEQYF
NA 16 NA TRBJ2-7 TRBV7-9 TGTGCCAGCAGCTCGCCATCCGGGACACGGATTTACGAGCAGTACTTC CASSSPSGTRIYEQYF